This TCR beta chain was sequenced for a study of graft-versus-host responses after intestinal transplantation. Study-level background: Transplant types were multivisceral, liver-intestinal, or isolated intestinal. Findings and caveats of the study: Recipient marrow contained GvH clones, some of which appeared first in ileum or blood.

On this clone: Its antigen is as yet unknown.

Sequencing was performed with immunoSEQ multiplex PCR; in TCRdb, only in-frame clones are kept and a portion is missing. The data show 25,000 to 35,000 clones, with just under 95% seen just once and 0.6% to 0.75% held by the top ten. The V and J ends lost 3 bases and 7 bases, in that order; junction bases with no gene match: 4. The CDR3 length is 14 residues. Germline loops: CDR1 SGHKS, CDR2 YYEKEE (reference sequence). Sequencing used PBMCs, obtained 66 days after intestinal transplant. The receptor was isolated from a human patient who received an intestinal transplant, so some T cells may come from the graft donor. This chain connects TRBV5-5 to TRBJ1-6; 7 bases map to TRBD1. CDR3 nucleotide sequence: TGTGCCAGCAGCTGGACAGGCTTAAATTCACCCCTCCACTTT. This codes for CASSWTGLNSPLHF.